The rows below give T cell receptor beta chains drawn from one sample of a study of identical twins. TCRdb re-called the 5' RACE reads with MiXCR, one entry per CDR3 protein. Of roughly 690,000 distinct CDR3 sequences listed, over 5% were seen once; the top ten hold around 1.7%. The sequenced sample was naive T cells sorted from blood. The source is a man aged 18 to 30 in good health. Each CDR3 is given with its conserved first and last residue. The order of the fields is J gene, clone size, D gene, V gene, CDR3 DNA, CDR3 protein. D genes are given only for firm matches. A clone size is listed for some rows: how often the clone was seen (once, few, many), or a class if it is expanded.

>TRBJ1-1|-|-|TRBV7-9
TGTGCCAGCGACACTGGGGACACTGAAGCTTTCTTT
CASDTGDTEAFF
>TRBJ2-3|many|TRBD2|TRBV11-2
TGTGCCAGCAGCTTAGAGGGACTAGCGGGAGTTAATACAGATACGCAGTATTTT
CASSLEGLAGVNTDTQYF
>TRBJ2-1|few|TRBD2|TRBV3-1
TGTGCCAGCAGCCACCCCTTTGGGCGGGAGGGTGGTGAGCAGTTCTTC
CASSHPFGREGGEQFF
>TRBJ2-7|many|-|TRBV12-3/TRBV12-4
TGTGCCAGCAGTTTTGTTCCAGGGTCAAAATCCTACGAGCAGTACTTC
CASSFVPGSKSYEQYF
>TRBJ2-3|few|-|TRBV24-1
TGTGCCACCAGTGATTCTGGGGGGAGGACAGATACGCAGTATTTT
CATSDSGGRTDTQYF
>TRBJ2-7|many|-|TRBV6-2/TRBV6-3
TGTGCCAGCAGTTACTCCGGACTTGGAGGCTCCTACGAGCAGTACTTC
CASSYSGLGGSYEQYF
>TRBJ2-5|few|-|TRBV7-8
TGTGCCAGCAGCCCCCGTAGGCTGGGTGGAGAGACCCAGTACTTC
CASSPRRLGGETQYF
>TRBJ2-2|once|-|TRBV2
TGTGCCAGCAGGAAGCCTACCGGGGAGCTGTTTTTT
CASRKPTGELFF
>TRBJ2-7|many|TRBD1|TRBV29-1
TGCAGCGCCAAGGGACAGACATCCTACGAGCAGTACTTC
CSAKGQTSYEQYF
>TRBJ2-1|many|-|TRBV5-6
TGTGCCAGCAGCTTGGGGAATTACAATGAGCAGTTCTTC
CASSLGNYNEQFF
>TRBJ2-1|-|TRBD1|TRBV4-1
TGCGCCAGCAGCCGAACAGACAGGGCCCATGAGCAGTTCTTC
CASSRTDRAHEQFF
>TRBJ1-5|many|-|TRBV12-3/TRBV12-4
TGTGCCAGCAGTTTGCGCCAGGCCCCCAATCAGCCCCAGCATTTT
CASSLRQAPNQPQHF
>TRBJ2-3|few|-|TRBV6-2/TRBV6-3
TGTGCCAGCAAAGGACAGTTCGTCACAGATACGCAGTATTTT
CASKGQFVTDTQYF
>TRBJ1-1|-|TRBD1|TRBV25-1
TGTGCCAGCAGTGGGCCGGGACAGGCGATACAGAACACTGAAGCTTTCTTT
CASSGPGQAIQNTEAFF
>TRBJ2-1|many|-|TRBV20-1
TGCAGTGCTAGAGATCATGTTGCGGGCGATTACTACAATGAGCAGTTCTTC
CSARDHVAGDYYNEQFF
>TRBJ1-6|few|-|TRBV4-3
TGCGCCAGCAGCCAAGAAGGATATTCAGGGCGTCCGCTCCACTTT
CASSQEGYSGRPLHF
>TRBJ2-5|many|-|TRBV10-3
TGTGCCATCAGTGAGTGGGGGGACCAAGAGACCCAGTACTTC
CAISEWGDQETQYF
>TRBJ2-3|many|-|TRBV25-1
TGTGCCAGCGCCCCCGACCCAGATACGCAGTATTTT
CASAPDPDTQYF
>TRBJ2-3|many|TRBD2|TRBV15
TGTGCCACCGGCATGGTTCTAGCGGGAGGTGATACGCAGTATTTT
CATGMVLAGGDTQYF
>TRBJ2-5|few|-|TRBV18
TGTGCCAGCTCACCACAGGCGGGGTTAGAGACCCAGTACTTC
CASSPQAGLETQYF
>TRBJ2-5|-|TRBD1|TRBV12-3/TRBV12-4
TGTGCCAGCAGGTTGGGACAGGGGGCAAGGGAGACCCAGTACTTC
CASRLGQGARETQYF
>TRBJ2-4|many|-|TRBV20-1
TGCAGTGCCCTCCGGACGGCCAAAAACATTCAGTACTTC
CSALRTAKNIQYF
>TRBJ2-1|many|TRBD1|TRBV6-2/TRBV6-3
TGTGCCAGCACCACCCCCGGACAGGCGGACAATGAGCAGTTCTTC
CASTTPGQADNEQFF
>TRBJ2-5|few|TRBD2|TRBV7-2
TGTGCTAGCGGGCGCCTCCAAGAGACCCAGTACTTC
CASGRLQETQYF
>TRBJ1-2|many|TRBD1|TRBV20-1
TGCAGTGCTCGACGGGACAGTGACTATGGCTACACCTTC
CSARRDSDYGYTF
>TRBJ1-2|-|-|TRBV5-1
TGCGCCAGCAGCTTGGAGGGGGGCCAGAAACCCTATGGCTACACCTTC
CASSLEGGQKPYGYTF
>TRBJ2-3|-|TRBD2|TRBV12-3/TRBV12-4
TGTGCCAGCAGCTGGACTAGCGGGAGCCCAGATACGCAGTATTTT
CASSWTSGSPDTQYF
>TRBJ2-1|many|-|TRBV5-5
TGTGCCAGCAGCTGGGGTGGGGCGCCCGATGGTAACAATGAGCAGTTCTTC
CASSWGGAPDGNNEQFF
>TRBJ2-7|many|TRBD2|TRBV20-1
TGCAGTGCTAGAGGACTAGCGGGAGCGATCTCCTACGAGCAGTACTTC
CSARGLAGAISYEQYF
>TRBJ2-3|many|-|TRBV6-1
TGTGCCAGCACCCCCAATTTCAAGGATACGCAGTATTTT
CASTPNFKDTQYF
>TRBJ1-1|-|-|TRBV7-6
TGTGCCAGCAGCCCCCGACCCAACGCAATCCCTGAAGCTTTCTTT
CASSPRPNAIPEAFF
>TRBJ2-1|few|-|TRBV12-3/TRBV12-4
TGTGCCAGCAGGCTCATCCGGGGAAATGAGCAGTTCTTC
CASRLIRGNEQFF
>TRBJ2-1|few|TRBD2|TRBV6-1
TGTGCCAGCGGAGGGACTAGCGGGAGTTCTATCTATGAGCAGTTCTTC
CASGGTSGSSIYEQFF
>TRBJ2-1|many|-|TRBV29-1
TGCAGCGTTCGGGACGCGCGGCGGGTCAATGAGCAGTTCTTC
CSVRDARRVNEQFF
>TRBJ1-6|-|-|TRBV7-9
TGTGCCAGCAGCTCTGACGGATTTAATTCACCCCTCCACTTT
CASSSDGFNSPLHF
>TRBJ2-1|many|-|TRBV7-8
TGTGCCAGCAGCCATCTAGAGCAGTTCTTC
CASSHLEQFF
>TRBJ2-5|-|TRBD2|TRBV7-8
TGTGCCAGCAGTAAGAAGACTAGCGCCCAAGAGACCCAGTACTTC
CASSKKTSAQETQYF
>TRBJ2-1|-|TRBD1|TRBV12-3/TRBV12-4
TGTGCCAGCAGCCAAGGGCCGGGACAGCCATTCTTC
CASSQGPGQPFF
>TRBJ2-7|many|TRBD1|TRBV6-1
TGTGCCAGCAGGGGACAGGGCCATCCCTACGAGCAGTACTTC
CASRGQGHPYEQYF
>TRBJ2-1|-|-|TRBV7-9
TGTGCCAGCAGCTTTTCTTCCCACAACAATGAGCAGTTCTTC
CASSFSSHNNEQFF
>TRBJ2-5|few|-|TRBV6-2/TRBV6-3
TGTGCCAGCAGTTACCTGCGGACCCAAGAGACCCAGTACTTC
CASSYLRTQETQYF
>TRBJ1-4|-|TRBD1|TRBV19
TGTGCCAGTGGACAGGGGGGCACTAATGAAAAACTGTTTTTT
CASGQGGTNEKLFF
>TRBJ2-3|many|-|TRBV20-1
TGCAGTGCTAGCGGCAGGGCAGATACGCAGTATTTT
CSASGRADTQYF
>TRBJ2-1|once|-|TRBV30
TGTGCCTGGAGTGTAGATACCTTGACGATTGAGCAGTTCTTC
CAWSVDTLTIEQFF
>TRBJ1-4|-|-|TRBV12-3/TRBV12-4
TGTGCCAGCAGTTTAGGGACTCGGGAAAAACTGTTTTTT
CASSLGTREKLFF